Below, 29 T cell receptor beta chains from the same sample are listed, as sequenced in a study of cytomegalovirus exposure and HLA in healthy donors. It was with 60 Vbeta and 13 Jbeta primers that the PCR ran. Profiling relied on immunoSEQ multiplex PCR, and the TCRdb table lists in-frame clones only, not all of them. The repertoire holds 100,000 to 150,000 clones, with 77% as singletons. Sequenced: PBMCs. Every receptor here comes from a woman aged 40 to 50 in good health and CMV-seropositive.

V is TRBV19 and J is TRBJ1-2, with 8 positions matching TRBD1. After removal of 4 bases from V and 2 bases from J, the junction contained 15 bases not matched to a gene. The V gene's germline CDR1 is LNHDA and CDR2 SQIVND (reference sequence). The CDR3 sequence is 18 residues long. For the CDR3, the DNA is TGTGCCAGTAGTAGACTGGGGACAGGAAGAAGGATGAACTATGGCTACACCTTC. This sequence encodes CASSRLGTGRRMNYGYTF.

This clone was detected a few times. The gene calls are TRBV28 and TRBJ1-1, with D possibly TRBD1 on 6 matching bases. This CDR3 region has 12 residues. V gave up 10 bases and J gave up 6 bases, with 15 bases separating them. Germline V lookup: CDR1 MDHEN, CDR2 SYDVKM. CDR3 loop: CATKQGLAEAFF. Here the CDR3 DNA reads TGTGCCACCAAACAGGGTTTGGCTGAAGCTTTCTTT.

The chain recombines TRBV6-1 with TRBJ2-2, with D possibly matching TRBD1 (5 bases). The V and J ends lost 2 bases and 3 bases respectively, with 7 bases between them. Germline CDR1 and CDR2: MNHNS and SASEGT. CDR3 length: 14 amino acids. DNA of the CDR3: TGTGCCAGCAGTGAACCAGGGCACACCGGGGAGCTGTTTTTT. This translates into CASSEPGHTGELFF.

The V call is TRBV28, the J call TRBJ2-7, with 7 nucleotides matching TRBD2. Germline assignment: CDR1 MDHEN and CDR2 SYDVKM. The CDR3 runs to 13 residues. The V and J ends lost 3 bases and 2 bases, in that order; junction bases with no gene match: 1. The CDR3 here is CASSLGTTYEQYF. CDR3 in DNA: TGTGCCAGCAGTTTGGGGACTACCTACGAGCAGTACTTC.

The V gene is TRBV29-1, the J gene TRBJ2-3; 8 bases are shared with TRBD1. V was pared by 4 bases and J by 5 bases, with 2 bases of the junction left unmatched. Per germline, CDR1 SQVTM and CDR2 ANQGSEA. CDR3 length: 12 amino acids. CDR3 sequence: CSVGTGLDTQYF. CDR3 DNA sequence: TGCAGCGTTGGGACAGGGCTAGATACGCAGTATTTT.

This clone was counted a single time. J is TRBJ1-3 and V is TRBV28, with TRBD1 as a possible D gene (6 bases). This CDR3 has 17 amino acids. V was pared by 2 bases and J by 4 bases, with 18 bases between. CDR1 MDHEN and CDR2 SYDVKM come from the germline V gene. The CDR3 DNA reads as TGTGCCAGCAGTTTAATCCTGGTGGGGGGGGCCGGAAACACCATATATTTT. This codes for CASSLILVGGAGNTIYF.

The chain combines TRBV10-3 with TRBJ2-1; 16 bases align to TRBD2. Losses at the gene ends were 4 bases for V and 4 bases for J; bases not matched to a gene: 4. Germline loops: CDR1 ENHRY, CDR2 SYGVKD. The CDR3 spans 17 residues. CDR3 nucleotide sequence: TGTGCCATCAGTGGGGGGACTAGCGGGAGGGGATACAATGAGCAGTTCTTC. Translating gives CAISGGTSGRGYNEQFF.

V usage is TRBV28 and J usage is TRBJ1-3; the D is unclear. The tail of the sequence fits TRBJ2-2 better, so the J call may be wrong. The germline gives CDR1 MDHEN, CDR2 SYDVKM. This CDR3 region has 13 residues. Here the CDR3 DNA reads TGTGCCAGCAGTCCTTTTAGGGCCGGGGAGCTGTTTTTT. It codes for CASSPFRAGELFF.

The CDR3 is CASSPGGDSPLHF. CDR3 nucleotides: TGTGCCAGCTCACCAGGGGGGGACTCACCCCTCCACTTT. The V gene is TRBV18, the J gene TRBJ1-6; D possibly corresponds to TRBD1 (5 bases). Germline V CDR1 and CDR2: KGHSH, LQKENI. CDR3 size: 13 residues. The ends were cut back, 2 bases at V and 10 bases at J, with 9 bases in the middle.

This rearrangement joins TRBV4-2 to TRBJ2-5; no clear D. From germline, CDR1 is LGHNA and CDR2 YNFKEQ. The CDR3 runs to 14 residues. V dropped 3 bases and J dropped 2 bases, with 10 bases sitting between them. CDR3 in DNA: TGTGCCAGCAGCCAGGATTACGGGCAAGAGACCCAGTACTTC. Protein product: CASSQDYGQETQYF.

The chain couples TRBV5-1 to TRBJ2-1; D is undetermined. CDR1 SGHRS and CDR2 YFSETQ come from the germline V gene. Trimming cost V 5 bases and J 6 bases, with 12 bases left between them. CDR3 size: 13 residues. Here the CDR3 DNA reads TGCGCCAGCAGTAGGCAGGCAAGCAATGAGCAGTTCTTC. As protein: CASSRQASNEQFF.

This clone was seen once. The genes are TRBV7-8 and TRBJ2-7, with D maybe TRBD2 (5 bases). The CDR3 extends over 14 amino acids. Germline CDR1 is SGHVS and CDR2 is FQNEAQ. Trimming cost V 1 base and J 8 bases, with 15 bases left between them. Here the CDR3 reads CASSLERSPVKQYF. In nucleotides, the CDR3 is TGTGCCAGCAGCTTAGAGCGGAGCCCCGTCAAGCAGTACTTC.

V usage is TRBV28 and J usage is TRBJ2-3; TRBD1 agrees at 8 bases. Trimming at V came to 5 bases and at J to 4 bases, leaving 11 bases not matched to a gene. Germline assignment: CDR1 MDHEN and CDR2 SYDVKM. The CDR3 length is 16 residues. In DNA, the CDR3 is TGTGCCAGCAGTCCCGGCGGCAGGGGGCCATCAGATACGCAGTATTTT. It yields the protein CASSPGGRGPSDTQYF.

The chain carries TRBV18 and TRBJ2-3; the match to TRBD2 covers 9 bases. CDR1 and CDR2 (germline): KGHSH, LQKENI. The CDR3 has 15 amino acids. V lost 1 base, J lost 5 bases, and 4 bases stayed unmatched. The CDR3 reads CASSPLAGAGDTQYF. The CDR3 DNA sequence: TGTGCCAGCTCACCACTAGCGGGAGCGGGAGATACGCAGTATTTT.

This chain connects TRBV28 to TRBJ1-1; D ambiguous. This CDR3 has 12 residues. V lost 8 bases and J lost 5, with 12 bases in between. Germline CDR1 reads MDHEN; CDR2 reads SYDVKM. DNA for the CDR3: TGTGCCAGCTCCAGAGGGTGGACTGAAGCTTTCTTT. Its translation: CASSRGWTEAFF.

V usage is TRBV9 and J usage is TRBJ2-7; 7 positions agree with TRBD2. This CDR3 has 14 residues. The V gene's germline CDR1 is SGDLS and CDR2 YYNGEE. Trimming took 1 base from V and 5 from J; bases not matched to a gene: 6. The CDR3 coding sequence is TGTGCCAGCAGCGTACGGCCTAGCGGCGACGAGCAGTACTTC. Its protein is CASSVRPSGDEQYF.

V is TRBV6-5 and J is TRBJ2-1, with TRBD1 identical over 7 bases. The germline V gene has CDR1 MNHEY and CDR2 SVGAGI. There are 13 residues in the CDR3. V lost 6 bases, J lost 9 bases, and 8 bases stayed unmatched. Here the CDR3 reads CASRSGTVAEQFF. Written as DNA, the CDR3 is TGTGCCAGCAGATCCGGGACAGTCGCTGAGCAGTTCTTC.

The chain uses TRBV19 and TRBJ1-1; TRBD1 is a possible D gene (5 bases). Germline CDR1 and CDR2: LNHDA and SQIVND (reference sequence). The CDR3 runs to 13 residues. V was clipped by 7 bases and J by 1 base, with 10 bases between them. CDR3 protein: CASTGGGNTEAFF. The CDR3 DNA reads as TGTGCCAGTACTGGGGGGGGGAACACTGAAGCTTTCTTT. Full variable domain (outside the CDR3, taken from reference TRBV19 and TRBJ1-1): DGGITQSPKYLFRKEGQNVTLSCEQNLNHDAMYWYRQDPGQGLRLIYYSQIVNDFQKGDIAEGYSVSREKKESFPLTVTSAQKNPTAFYLCASTGGGNTEAFFGQGTRLTVV.

The CDR3 region has the DNA TGTGCCAGCAGTGCAGACAGTCACAATCAGCCCCAGCATTTT. This sequence encodes CASSADSHNQPQHF. This chain joins TRBV9 and TRBJ1-5, with D perhaps TRBD1 (5 bases). Trimming shortened V by 5 bases and J by 3 bases, and 12 bases separated the two germline ends. This CDR3 has 14 residues. CDR1 SGDLS and CDR2 YYNGEE come from the germline V gene.

This chain connects TRBV7-3 to TRBJ2-1, with 10 bases lining up with TRBD2. Trimming removed 2 bases from V and 4 bases from J; junction bases left unmatched: 11. The CDR3 has 18 amino acids. Germline loops: CDR1 SGHTA, CDR2 FQGTGA. The CDR3 nucleotides read TGTGCCAGCAGCTTAGGTCCTATCGGACTAGCGGAATACAATGAGCAGTTCTTC. This sequence encodes CASSLGPIGLAEYNEQFF.

As DNA, the CDR3 is TGTGCCAGCAGCTTAGTGGCTAGCGGGAGTTACGAGCAGTACTTC. It translates to CASSLVASGSYEQYF. The chain employs TRBV7-2 and TRBJ2-7; 10 nucleotides agree with TRBD2. The ends lost 1 base at V and 4 bases at J; junction bases unmatched: 4. This CDR3 is built from 15 residues. The germline gives CDR1 SGHTA, CDR2 FQGNSA.

To note about this clone: Other nucleotide sequences from this sample produce the same CDR3. The chain carries TRBV5-6 and TRBJ1-1; D gene unclear. Looked up from germline, CDR1 is SGHDT and CDR2 is YYEEEE. Trimming pared 0 bases from V and 1 base from J, leaving 7 bases between. The CDR3 contains 14 residues. CDR3 coding DNA: TGTGCCAGCAGCTTGGGGCGGGGGAACACTGAAGCTTTCTTT. Protein product: CASSLGRGNTEAFF.

The chain employs TRBV1 and TRBJ2-1; whether TRBD2, the table's D call, matches the DNA was not checked. TRBV1 is a pseudogene locus. CDR3 length: 17 residues. The DNA of the CDR3 is TGCACCAGCAGCCCCCTCCTTTGCGGGACCTCCTACAATGAGCAGTTCTTC. Translating gives CTSSPLLCGTSYNEQFF.

This clone was picked up a small number of times. The chain combines TRBV5-1 with TRBJ1-1, with D possibly being TRBD1 (5 bases). In germline, CDR1 is SGHRS, CDR2 YFSETQ. Trimming shortened V by 4 bases and J by 1 base, and 11 bases separated the two germline ends. The CDR3 covers 14 residues. CDR3 loop: CASSARQQNTEAFF. CDR3 sequence (DNA): TGCGCCAGCAGCGCGCGACAGCAGAACACTGAAGCTTTCTTT.

V usage is TRBV30 and J usage is TRBJ1-2; possible D gene TRBD1, 5 bases. The length of the CDR3 is 12 residues. The V end lost 4 bases, the J end lost 3 bases, and 9 bases lay between the germline ends. The V gene's germline CDR1 is GTSNPN and CDR2 SVGIG (reference sequence). The CDR3 DNA is TGTGCCTGGAAGGGCAGGGACTATGGCTACACCTTC. Amino acid sequence: CAWKGRDYGYTF.

The chain uses TRBV6-1 and TRBJ2-7; 9 nucleotides match TRBD1. V lost 0 bases, J lost 3 bases, and 6 bases stayed unmatched. The CDR3 has 16 amino acids. CDR1 is MNHNS, CDR2 SASEGT, per germline. The DNA of the CDR3 is TGTGCCAGCAGTGAAGCCTCCGGACAGGGGCTCTACGAGCAGTACTTC. Translated: CASSEASGQGLYEQYF.

This chain joins TRBV10-2 and TRBJ2-7; 9 bases line up with TRBD2. CDR1 is WSHSY, CDR2 SAAADI, per germline. V shed 4 bases and J 4 bases; nucleotides not matched to a gene: 11. The CDR3 loop spans 16 amino acids. The CDR3 sequence: CASSAPTGAGGYEQYF. The CDR3 region has the DNA TGCGCCAGCAGTGCGCCCACGGGAGCGGGAGGTTACGAGCAGTACTTC.

The rearrangement links TRBV5-1 to TRBJ2-1; a weak D match, TRBD2 (6 bases). Trimming cost V 10 bases and J 1 base, with 15 bases left between them. This CDR3 has 14 amino acids. From germline, CDR1 is SGHRS and CDR2 YFSETQ. The CDR3 nucleotides read TGCGCCGGGCGGAGGGACCAATCCTACAATGAGCAGTTCTTC. It specifies CAGRRDQSYNEQFF.

The V gene is TRBV27, the J gene TRBJ1-5, with a tentative D call TRBD1 (5 bases). Trimming removed 6 bases from V and 7 bases from J, with 22 bases in between. Germline V CDR1 and CDR2: MNHEY, SMNVEV (reference sequence). This CDR3 contains 16 residues. CDR3 coding DNA: TGTGCCAGCAGCCCTACCTCTCTTCCCAAGGGGCAGCCCCAGCATTTT. This sequence encodes CASSPTSLPKGQPQHF.